The next 2 T cell receptor beta chains were all read from a single sample in a study of cytomegalovirus exposure and HLA in healthy donors. Researchers ran the PCR with 60 Vbeta and 13 Jbeta primers. The table came from immunoSEQ multiplex PCR; TCRdb's copy has only in-frame clones and leaves some out. The sample consists of fewer than 150,000 clones, roughly 14% of them appearing once. The sequencing sample was made of PBMCs. The origin of the receptors is a woman between 18 and 29 years old in good health and CMV-seronegative.

V gene TRBV7-7 combines with J gene TRBJ1-1, with D hard to call. The germline V gene has CDR1 SSHAT and CDR2 FNYEAQ (reference sequence). The germline V and J ends were trimmed by 1 base and 1 base, with 4 bases remaining between them. The CDR3 is 13 residues long. The CDR3 DNA follows: TGTGCCAGCAGCTTAGGACAGAACACTGAAGCTTTCTTT. This gives the protein CASSLGQNTEAFF. Filled out from reference TRBV7-7 and TRBJ1-1, the complete variable domain reads GAGVSQSPRYKVTKRGQDVTLRCDPISSHATLYWYQQALGQGPEFLTYFNYEAQPDKSGLPSDRFSAERPEGSISTLTIQRTEQRDSAMYRCASSLGQNTEAFFGQGTRLTVV.

This chain joins TRBV4-1 and TRBJ1-4, with no clear D. V lost 0 bases, J lost 7 bases, and 15 bases lay in between. Germline CDR1 and CDR2: MGHRA and YSYEKL. The CDR3 runs 16 residues. CDR3 sequence (DNA): TGCGCCAGCAGCCAAGATACCACTGGTCGGAGTGAAAAACTGTTTTTT. Protein: CASSQDTTGRSEKLFF.